This T cell receptor beta chain was identified during a study of T cells in Graves' hyperthyroidism and ophthalmopathy. Study information: It was at initial diagnosis, before any treatment, that peripheral blood was collected. Notes on the study in general: The majority of expanded thyroid clonotypes above 0.001 also appeared in blood. Ophthalmopathy was predicted by the model a median of around 5.9 months ahead of onset.

The investigators amplified TCR beta CDR3 regions from RNA transcripts. The HTBI primer set drove a first-round RT-PCR of the TCR CDR3. TCRdb re-called the multiplex PCR reads through MiXCR, storing one row per CDR3 protein. The sample yields about 510,000 distinct CDR3 sequences, around 15% seen once. The junction had 2 bases not matched to a gene; V was cut back by 2 bases and J by 2 bases. The germline V gene has CDR1 SGHTA and CDR2 FQGNSA. The CDR3 consists of 16 residues. It was uncontrolled infection, other autoimmune disease, pregnancy or lactation that excluded patients. This clonotype was counted many times. Its antigen remains unidentified.

The chain recombines TRBV7-2 with TRBJ2-2; 10 bases align to TRBD2. This TCR derives from a woman aged 35 to 49 with Graves' hyperthyroidism. The specimen was blood. The CDR3 coding sequence is TGTGCCAGCAGCTTATCTAGCGGGGGCAACACCGGGGAGCTGTTTTTT. As protein: CASSLSSGGNTGELFF.